These 21 T cell receptor beta chains came from one sample sequenced in a study of shared clonotypes between healthy human individuals. The data were produced by immunoSEQ multiplex PCR, yet TCRdb's version contains in-frame clones alone and is incomplete. This sample carries 450,000 to 500,000 clones, 76% of them seen once, and the ten largest clones take over 10%. The sequencing input was PBMCs. Every receptor here comes from a woman aged 40 to 55 in good health. Some clones in this sample may be carry-over from other donors' samples.

This sequence joins TRBV4-1 and TRBJ1-1; D not resolved. The CDR3 has 14 amino acids. Trimming removed 4 bases at V and 0 bases at J, with 9 bases between. Germline V CDR1 and CDR2: MGHRA, YSYEKL. Here the CDR3 reads CASSPWALNTEAFF. CDR3 in DNA: TGCGCCAGCAGCCCTTGGGCGCTGAACACTGAAGCTTTCTTT.

The rearrangement joins TRBV28 to TRBJ2-7; D may be TRBD2 (7 bases). CDR1 is MDHEN, CDR2 SYDVKM, per germline. With 3 bases removed from V and 2 bases from J, the gap between germline ends came to 11 bases. The CDR3 is 14 residues long. The CDR3: CASSFRGATYEQYF. The DNA for the CDR3 is TGTGCCAGCAGTTTCCGGGGGGCGACCTACGAGCAGTACTTC.

The chain links TRBV20-1 to TRBJ2-3; D is unresolved. Germline V lookup: CDR1 DFQATT, CDR2 SNEGSKA (reference sequence). The length of the CDR3 is 10 residues. V was trimmed by 6 bases and J by 0 bases, leaving 1 base between them. CDR3 region: CSASTDTQYF. In DNA, the CDR3 is TGCAGTGCAAGCACAGATACGCAGTATTTT.

A few counts support this clone. The chain has TRBV19 and TRBJ2-7; 13 nucleotides agree with TRBD2. CDR3 size: 16 residues. The V and J ends lost 1 base and 1 base, in that order; junction bases with no gene match: 1. Germline V gene lookup returns CDR1 LNHDA and CDR2 SQIVND (reference sequence). CDR3 sequence: CASSIGLAGGSYEQYF. The CDR3 nucleotides are TGTGCCAGTAGTATAGGACTAGCGGGAGGTTCCTACGAGCAGTACTTC.

This clone has a handful of counts. This chain joins TRBV19 and TRBJ1-1; maybe TRBD1 (5 bases). Germline-derived CDR1 and CDR2 are LNHDA and SQIVND (reference sequence). The V and J ends lost 2 bases and 0 bases respectively, with 13 bases between them. CDR3 length: 16 residues. The CDR3 reads CASSIRAGGVNTEAFF. CDR3 coding DNA: TGTGCCAGTAGTATAAGGGCCGGGGGGGTGAACACTGAAGCTTTCTTT.

Written as DNA, the CDR3 is TGCGCCAGCAGCTTGAGTGGGGCCGGAGCTAACTATGGCTACACCTTC. The encoded protein is CASSLSGAGANYGYTF. This chain connects TRBV5-1 to TRBJ1-2; tentatively, D is TRBD1 (5 bases). Germline V gene lookup returns CDR1 SGHRS and CDR2 YFSETQ. The CDR3 has 16 amino acids. Between the trimmed V and J ends, which lost 1 base and 0 bases, there was a span of 13 bases.

J is TRBJ2-7 and V is TRBV28; D is possibly TRBD2 (5 bases). V lost 8 bases to trimming and J lost 7 bases, with 15 bases between them. Per germline, CDR1 MDHEN and CDR2 SYDVKM. The CDR3 covers 12 residues. For the CDR3, the DNA is TGTGCCAGCTCGGAGAGACGGAGGGAGCAGTACTTC. Translated, it gives CASSERRREQYF.

This CDR3 reads CASSPGDRVQVQYF. In DNA, the CDR3 is TGTGCCAGCAGCCCCGGAGATCGGGTCCAAGTCCAGTACTTC. The rearrangement links TRBV4-2 to TRBJ2-4, with no clear D. The CDR3 loop spans 14 amino acids. V gave up 4 bases and J gave up 13 bases, with 20 bases separating them. Germline V gives CDR1 LGHNA, CDR2 YNFKEQ.

The chain links TRBV2 to TRBJ1-1; no definite D call. The germline V gene has CDR1 SNHLY and CDR2 FYNNEI. V lost 6 bases to trimming and J lost 11 bases, with 16 bases between them. This CDR3 spans 12 amino acids. This CDR3 reads CASSAVGIGAFF. The CDR3 DNA reads TGTGCCAGCAGCGCAGTTGGTATAGGGGCTTTCTTT.

V usage is TRBV2 and J usage is TRBJ1-1; the D gene is possibly TRBD1 (6 bases). Per the germline V gene, CDR1 is SNHLY and CDR2 is FYNNEI. V was cut by 6 bases and J by 8 bases, with 13 bases left in between. The CDR3 spans 12 residues. The CDR3 DNA reads as TGTGCCAGCAGATTCGGACAGCCCGAAGCTTTCTTT. As protein: CASRFGQPEAFF.

The sample holds a few counts of this clone. DNA for the CDR3: TGCGCCAGCAGCCCCCGGGAGGGGGATAGGACCCAGTACTTC. This translates into CASSPREGDRTQYF. V and J are TRBV5-1 and TRBJ2-5; 8 nucleotides align to TRBD2. The germline V gene has CDR1 SGHRS and CDR2 YFSETQ. J was trimmed by 7 bases and V by 4 bases; bases with no gene match: 9. This CDR3 has 14 amino acids.

This clone was recorded at least ten times. Other DNA variants within this sample encode the same CDR3. V is TRBV29-1 and J is TRBJ1-1, with D perhaps matching TRBD1 (5 bases). This CDR3 comprises 14 residues. V lost 6 bases to trimming and J lost 3 bases, with 17 bases between them. The germline CDR1 and CDR2 sequences are SQVTM and ANQGSEA. The CDR3 nucleotides are TGCAGCGTCCTCGGGTGGGGGTCGGACACTGAAGCTTTCTTT. Translation gives CSVLGWGSDTEAFF.

The chain recombines TRBV27 with TRBJ1-5; the D is unclear. The CDR3 runs to 15 residues. The germline gives CDR1 MNHEY, CDR2 SMNVEV (reference sequence). V was trimmed by 3 bases and J by 9 bases, leaving 18 bases between them. CDR3 region: CASSFHGGISAPQHF. CDR3 nucleotides: TGTGCCAGCAGTTTCCATGGCGGGATCTCAGCGCCCCAGCATTTT.

This sequence joins TRBV6-1 and TRBJ1-2; D unclear. V was trimmed by 7 bases and J by 2 bases, leaving 17 bases between them. Germline V CDR1 and CDR2: MNHNS, SASEGT. This CDR3 is built from 15 residues. CDR3 amino acids: CASIPSGIANYGYTF. The CDR3 region has the DNA TGTGCCAGCATCCCTTCGGGGATCGCCAACTATGGCTACACCTTC.

This clone has more than one count but fewer than ten. This chain links TRBV10-3 with TRBJ1-2; 10 positions match TRBD1. Germline V CDR1 and CDR2: ENHRY, SYGVKD. J lost 4 bases, V lost 2 bases, and 10 bases had no gene match. The CDR3 is made up of 17 amino acids. The CDR3 reads CAISETGTGALGYGYTF. CDR3 nucleotide sequence: TGTGCCATCAGTGAGACGGGGACAGGGGCCCTCGGCTATGGCTACACCTTC.

The chain employs TRBV29-1 and TRBJ2-7; 9 bases align to TRBD1. Unmatched junction bases numbered 9, after V lost 7 bases and J lost 5 bases. CDR3 size: 13 residues. Germline-derived CDR1 and CDR2 are SQVTM and ANQGSEA. CDR3 amino acids: CSGTDRGWDEQYF. As DNA, the CDR3 is TGCAGCGGGACGGACAGGGGTTGGGACGAGCAGTACTTC.

This chain connects TRBV5-1 to TRBJ2-3; 7 nucleotides align to TRBD2. The CDR3 covers 15 residues. Germline CDR1 is SGHRS and CDR2 is YFSETQ. Trimming at V came to 1 base and at J to 0 bases, leaving 2 bases not matched to a gene. The CDR3 sequence is CASSLTSASTDTQYF. The CDR3, as DNA: TGCGCCAGCAGCTTGACTAGCGCGAGCACAGATACGCAGTATTTT. The variable domain in full, completed from reference TRBV5-1 and TRBJ2-3, reads KAGVTQTPRYLIKTRGQQVTLSCSPISGHRSVSWYQQTPGQGLQFLFEYFSETQRNKGNFPGRFSGRQFSNSRSEMNVSTLELGDSALYLCASSLTSASTDTQYFGPGTRLTVL.

Remarks on this clone: A far larger clone lies a single base away; this is likely a read error. The V gene is TRBV7-2, the J gene TRBJ2-1; 15 bases match TRBD2. The CDR3 contains 18 residues. With V trimmed by 0 bases and J by 5 bases, 5 bases remained unmatched. Germline-derived CDR1 and CDR2 are SGHTA and FQGNSA. Here the CDR3 DNA reads TGTGCCAGCAGCTTAGCAGGGACTAGCGGGAGGTACCACAATGAGCAGTTCTTC. It yields the protein CASSLAGTSGRYHNEQFF.

This rearrangement joins TRBV19 to TRBJ2-2; 7 nucleotides match TRBD2. This CDR3 has 17 residues. With 2 bases clipped from V and 2 bases from J, the junction kept 8 bases outside the gene matches. Germline lookup yields CDR1 LNHDA and CDR2 SQIVND (reference sequence). The DNA of the CDR3 is TGTGCCAGTAGTATAAAGTGGGGGACTACAAACACCGGGGAGCTGTTTTTT. Translation: CASSIKWGTTNTGELFF.

On this clone: A far larger clone lies a single base away; this is likely a read error. Other DNA sequences in the sample encode the same CDR3. V is TRBV30 and J is TRBJ2-3, with D hard to call. The ends were cut back, 2 bases at V and 6 bases at J, with 9 bases in the middle. The germline CDR1 and CDR2 sequences are GTSNPN and SVGIG (reference sequence). The CDR3 contains 12 residues. CDR3 DNA sequence: TGTGCCTGGAGTACGGCCACTGATACGCAGTATTTT. Translated, it gives CAWSTATDTQYF.

The gene calls are TRBV25-1 and TRBJ2-5; weak D call: TRBD2 (5 bases). The ends were cut back, 1 base at V and 4 bases at J, with 22 bases in the middle. The CDR3 contains 18 residues. Per the germline V gene, CDR1 is MGHDK and CDR2 is SYGVNS. The CDR3, as DNA: TGTGCCAGCAGTGAATGGGCTTCGGGAAGAGCAACAAGAGAGACCCAGTACTTC. Its protein is CASSEWASGRATRETQYF.